What follows are 17 T cell receptor beta chains derived from one specimen sequenced in a study of Graves' ophthalmopathy and Graves' hyperthyroidism. Amplified material comprised TCR beta CDR3 regions derived from RNA transcripts. HTBI primers served in a first-round RT-PCR, which a second-round multiplex PCR followed. Using its own MiXCR run on the multiplex PCR reads, TCRdb lists one record per CDR3 protein. The data contain about 740,000 distinct CDR3 sequences, 40% of them singletons. Material: peripheral blood. Receptors originate from an adult man with Graves' ophthalmopathy.

The chain is built from TRBV2 and TRBJ1-1; D not certain. Germline V gene lookup returns CDR1 SNHLY and CDR2 FYNNEI. Trimming shortened V by 6 bases and J by 0 bases, and 14 bases separated the two germline ends. The length of the CDR3 is 15 residues. Here the CDR3 DNA reads TGTGCCAGCAGCTCTCCGGGGAACATGAACACTGAAGCTTTCTTT. Amino acid sequence: CASSSPGNMNTEAFF.

The rearrangement joins TRBV10-3 to TRBJ2-5; 9 bases are shared with TRBD2. The CDR3 runs to 14 residues. Germline CDR1 and CDR2: ENHRY and SYGVKD. V trimming: 7 bases; J trimming: 4 bases; junction bases outside the gene matches: 7. This CDR3 is CAIKGTSSLETQYF. The CDR3 DNA sequence: TGTGCCATCAAGGGGACTAGCAGTCTAGAGACCCAGTACTTC.

This clonotype has ten or more counts. The chain recombines TRBV7-8 with TRBJ2-5; the D gene is possibly TRBD1 (7 bases). The CDR3 is 14 residues long. The V gene's germline CDR1 is SGHVS and CDR2 FQNEAQ. Trimming pared 1 base from V and 7 bases from J, leaving 13 bases between. CDR3 coding DNA: TGTGCCAGCAGCTTAGAGGGCCAGGGGGGGACCCAGTACTTC. Its protein is CASSLEGQGGTQYF. The whole variable domain, filled in from reference TRBV7-8 and TRBJ2-5, reads GAGVSQSPRYKVAKRGQDVALRCDPISGHVSLFWYQQALGQGPEFLTYFQNEAQLDKSGLPSDRFFAERPEGSVSTLKIQRTQQEDSAVYLCASSLEGQGGTQYFGPGTRLLVL.

The CDR3 bases are TGCAGTGCTAAAAGACTAGCCTACGAGCAGTACTTC. This encodes CSAKRLAYEQYF. This rearrangement joins TRBV20-1 to TRBJ2-7; TRBD2 is a possible D gene (6 bases). The V end was cut by 4 bases, the J end by 2 bases, with 9 bases between. Germline V CDR1 and CDR2: DFQATT, SNEGSKA (reference sequence). There are 12 residues in the CDR3.

This clonotype was observed many times. V gene TRBV7-8 combines with J gene TRBJ2-7; D might be TRBD1 or TRBD2, each matching 5 bases. The CDR3 totals 15 residues. The V gene lost 2 bases and the J gene lost 0 bases, with 11 bases spanning the gap. The germline V gene has CDR1 SGHVS and CDR2 FQNEAQ. In nucleotides, the CDR3 is TGTGCCAGCAGCTTACTCGGGACGGCCTCCTACGAGCAGTACTTC. This codes for CASSLLGTASYEQYF.

With regard to this clonotype: A much larger clone differs by one base, so this may be a read error. This chain connects TRBV7-9 to TRBJ1-2; 10 bases map to TRBD1. The CDR3 length is 14 residues. CDR1 and CDR2 from the germline V gene are SEHNR and FQNEAQ (reference sequence). V shed 5 bases, J shed 4 bases, and the junction held 4 bases outside the gene matches. CDR3 sequence (DNA): TGTGCCAGCAGCCGCGGGACAGGGGTCTATGGCTACACCTTC. Translating it yields CASSRGTGVYGYTF.

This clonotype was counted many times. A junction boundary mismatches the germline segment, possibly from a read error. The chain recombines TRBV24-1 with TRBJ1-5; no clear D gene. This CDR3 is built from 15 residues. Germline V gene sequence: CDR1 KGHDR, CDR2 SFDVKD. The CDR3 region is CASSDRGGRNQPQHF. The CDR3 DNA is TGTGCCAGCAGTGACCGGGGAGGTCGCAATCAGCCCCAGCATTTT.

This clonotype turned up a few times. This rearrangement joins TRBV7-8 to TRBJ1-3; D gene uncertain. V lost 5 bases to trimming and J lost 2 bases, with 13 bases between them. Germline assignment: CDR1 SGHVS and CDR2 FQNEAQ. The CDR3 sequence is 15 residues long. The CDR3: CASSPGLGTGNTIYF. CDR3 coding DNA: TGTGCCAGCAGCCCGGGTTTGGGCACTGGAAACACCATATATTTT.

This chain uses TRBV7-2 with TRBJ1-5; D ambiguous. This CDR3 has 16 amino acids. Germline lookup yields CDR1 SGHTA and CDR2 FQGNSA. V gave up 5 bases and J gave up 4 bases, with 18 bases separating them. This CDR3 reads CASSASVNWGNQPQHF. DNA for the CDR3: TGTGCCAGCAGCGCCTCAGTAAACTGGGGTAATCAGCCCCAGCATTTT. Based on the CDR3 plus reference TRBV7-2 and TRBJ1-5, the full variable domain is GAGVSQSPSNKVTEKGKDVELRCDPISGHTALYWYRQSLGQGLEFLIYFQGNSAPDKSGLPSDRFSAERTGGSVSTLTIQRTQQEDSAVYLCASSASVNWGNQPQHFGDGTRLSIL.

This clonotype was counted many times. V gene TRBV5-8 combines with J gene TRBJ2-7, with D hard to call. Trimming removed 0 bases from V and 2 bases from J, with 9 bases in between. Looked up from germline, CDR1 is SGHTS and CDR2 is YDEGEE. The CDR3 consists of 14 residues. Here the CDR3 reads CASSLDLPPYEQYF. As DNA, the CDR3 is TGTGCCAGCAGCTTGGATTTGCCCCCCTACGAGCAGTACTTC.

This clonotype was recorded a few times. The rearrangement links TRBV25-1 to TRBJ1-1, with D perhaps TRBD1 (5 bases). This CDR3 comprises 17 residues. V was pared by 8 bases and J by 1 base, with 23 bases between. The germline gives CDR1 MGHDK, CDR2 SYGVNS. The DNA for the CDR3 is TGTGCCAGCGGTTCGGGCGGGACCGGCGGGAGGAACACTGAAGCTTTCTTT. Residues: CASGSGGTGGRNTEAFF.

This clonotype occurred many times. The rearrangement uses TRBV29-1 and TRBJ1-1; D call uncertain. V was trimmed by 2 bases and J by 0 bases, leaving 10 bases between them. The CDR3 is 14 amino acids. Germline CDR1 reads SQVTM; CDR2 reads ANQGSEA. In DNA, the CDR3 is TGCAGCGTTGAAATAAAGGGTGTGAACACTGAAGCTTTCTTT. Translation gives CSVEIKGVNTEAFF.

The CDR3 sequence is CASSPYGSGYTF. The DNA of the CDR3 is TGTGCCAGCAGCCCTTACGGTTCGGGCTACACCTTC. The V and J genes are TRBV7-9 and TRBJ1-2; D remains ambiguous. The CDR3 covers 12 residues. V lost 5 bases and J 8 bases, leaving 12 bases between the germline ends. Germline CDR1 reads SEHNR; CDR2 reads FQNEAQ (reference sequence).

This clonotype has ten or more counts. The rearrangement uses TRBV20-1 and TRBJ1-1, with a possible D match to TRBD1 (6 bases). Germline V gene lookup returns CDR1 DFQATT and CDR2 SNEGSKA (reference sequence). CDR3 length: 13 residues. V was cut by 5 bases and J by 1 base, with 11 bases left in between. For the CDR3, the DNA is TGCAGTGCTGCGGGACAACCGAACACTGAAGCTTTCTTT. As protein: CSAAGQPNTEAFF.

This clonotype came up many times. The chain has TRBV7-9 and TRBJ1-1; D is unclear. This CDR3 region has 12 residues. Deletions cut 2 bases from V and 3 bases from J, with 4 bases between. CDR1 and CDR2 from the germline V gene are SEHNR and FQNEAQ (reference sequence). CDR3 amino acids: CASSLQDTEAFF. The CDR3 DNA sequence: TGTGCCAGCAGCTTACAGGACACTGAAGCTTTCTTT.

The genes are TRBV12-3 or TRBV12-4 and TRBJ2-7, with TRBD2 identical over 10 bases. Trimming cost V 5 bases and J 10 bases; bases outside gene matches: 8. This CDR3 comprises 13 residues. CDR3 in amino acids: CASSPPGLAKQYF. CDR3 sequence (DNA): TGTGCCAGCAGTCCACCGGGACTAGCGAAACAGTACTTC.

This clonotype turned up a few times. This chain links TRBV15 with TRBJ2-7; the D call may be TRBD1 or TRBD2 (5 bases each). Trimming cost V 7 bases and J 3 bases, with 22 bases left between them. The CDR3 covers 16 residues. From germline, CDR1 is LNHNV and CDR2 YYDKDF (reference sequence). The CDR3 coding sequence is TGTGCCACCATGTATTCCTCCGGGGCCGGAAACTACGAGCAGTACTTC. Its protein product is CATMYSSGAGNYEQYF.